These T cell receptor beta chains were read from a single sample in a study of blood T cells in healthy people across ages. TCRdb fed the 5' RACE reads into MiXCR, producing one record per CDR3 protein. The table lists almost 1 million distinct CDR3 sequences, around 54% of them singletons. The sample comprised blood. The source of these receptors is a woman aged 60-75 years in good health. Each CDR3 is given without its conserved first and last residue.

>TRBJ1-5|TRBV6-5
ASSLGQFNQPQH
>TRBJ2-7|TRBV20-1
SASGEPPYEQY
>TRBJ2-7|TRBV12-3/TRBV12-4
ASSLPTSGSLAYEQY
>TRBJ2-4|TRBV28
ASSFAAENIQY
>TRBJ2-3|TRBV3-1
ASSQLGGGPTDTQY
>TRBJ2-3|TRBV5-6
ASSLGMDTQY
>TRBJ2-1|TRBV5-6
ASSPEFGQPFNEQF
>TRBJ1-2|TRBV12-3/TRBV12-4
ASSSRYNNYGYT
>TRBJ2-7|TRBV25-1
ASSEPGHGRAQY
>.|TRBV12-3/TRBV12-4
ASSLGLGGGQGTQY
>TRBJ2-4|TRBV28
ASSPHGRPWGPY
>TRBJ2-3|TRBV4-1
ASSQDQVPPGTDTQY
>TRBJ1-1|TRBV28
ASSFAGTGGGNTEAF
>TRBJ2-5|TRBV3-1
ASSQDPGSRNEQY
>TRBJ2-7|TRBV7-2
ASSYSTGSSSYEQY
>TRBJ2-7|TRBV5-1
ASSLGTGGIYEQY
>TRBJ2-7|TRBV5-1
ASSWITGYEQY
>TRBJ1-6|TRBV20-1
SARAGFGNSPLH
>TRBJ2-2|TRBV5-1
ASSLNLGANTGELF
>TRBJ1-1|TRBV10-3
ATTTARLGVENTEAF
>TRBJ2-1|TRBV7-9
ASSPTRTAYNEQF
>TRBJ1-5|TRBV18
ASSLVTGDNQPQH
>TRBJ1-2|TRBV29-1
SVENDRGYGYT
>TRBJ2-7|TRBV4-1
ASSQVGPGRYEQY
>TRBJ2-3|TRBV7-2
ASSTSRHTDTQY
>TRBJ2-7|TRBV11-2
ASSVLDEQY
>TRBJ2-3|TRBV7-2
ASSFVGDSTDTQY